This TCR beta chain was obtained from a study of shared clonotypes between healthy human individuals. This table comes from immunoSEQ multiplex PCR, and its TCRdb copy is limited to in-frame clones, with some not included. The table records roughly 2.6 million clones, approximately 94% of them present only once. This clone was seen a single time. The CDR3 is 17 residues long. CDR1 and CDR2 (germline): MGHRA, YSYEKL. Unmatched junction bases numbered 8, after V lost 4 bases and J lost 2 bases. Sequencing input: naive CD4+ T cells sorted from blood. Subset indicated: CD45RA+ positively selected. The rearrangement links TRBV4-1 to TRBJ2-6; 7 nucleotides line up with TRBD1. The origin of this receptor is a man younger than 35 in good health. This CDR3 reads CASSRQGEGAGANVLTF. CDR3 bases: TGCGCCAGCAGCCGACAGGGAGAAGGAGCTGGGGCCAACGTCCTGACTTTC.